Ten or more counts support the clone carrying this TCR beta chain. Its target is unknown. These data originate in a study of early T cells in non-severe SARS-CoV-2 infection. Study information: Sequencing was performed on bulk RNA from unsorted whole blood, leaving chains unpaired. Broader study findings: Missing private and CD4 specificities, VDJdb matching favored anti-spike CD8 responses.

Unique molecular identifiers (one per individual cDNA molecule) were attached. TCRdb re-called the 5' RACE reads through MiXCR, storing one row per CDR3 protein. Here the sample spans around 33,000 distinct CDR3 sequences, 5% to 6.5% being singletons. The CDR3 sequence is 15 residues long. The junction had 4 bases not matched to a gene; V was cut back by 6 bases and J by 2 bases. The material sequenced was whole blood. The V gene is TRBV12-3 or TRBV12-4, the J gene TRBJ1-2; TRBD1 agrees at 12 bases. The receptor was isolated from an adult who was a healthcare worker with PCR-confirmed SARS-CoV-2 infection or an uninfected control (not recorded which). The CDR3 is CASSSGTGGNYGYTF. In nucleotides, the CDR3 is TGTGCCAGCAGCTCCGGGACAGGGGGCAACTATGGCTACACCTTC.